This is a list of T cell receptor beta chains from one sample in a study of human T cells and chemical hapten exposure. TCRdb reanalysed the RACE reads using MiXCR and keeps one entry per CDR3 protein. The data show under 55,000 distinct CDR3 sequences, with 9% to 10% seen just once and roughly 15% held by the top ten. The sequences come from whole blood, collected in connection with sensitization to the hapten diphenylcyclopropenone (DPC). Every receptor here comes from a middle-aged woman with alopecia areata. Some clones in this sample may be carry-over from other donors' samples. Each CDR3 is given with its conserved first and last residue. A D gene is named only where the DNA matches it firmly. Clone size, where shown, is once, few, many, or a class for clones that have expanded.

size: few
J: TRBJ2-7
D: .
V: TRBV27
DNA: TGTGCCAGCAGTCACGGACAAACCTACGAGCAGTACTTC
CDR3: CASSHGQTYEQYF

size: few
J: TRBJ2-7
D: TRBD1
V: TRBV3-1
DNA: TGTGCCAGCAGCCTCAGGACAGGGGGAAACGAGCAGTACTTC
CDR3: CASSLRTGGNEQYF

size: many
J: TRBJ2-1
D: TRBD2
V: TRBV30
DNA: TGTGCCTGGAGCTTAACTAGCGGGGGTCAGGAGCAGTTCTTC
CDR3: CAWSLTSGGQEQFF

size: many
J: TRBJ1-1
D: .
V: TRBV11-2
DNA: TGTGCCAGCAGCTCAGACCCGAACACTGAAGCTTTCTTT
CDR3: CASSSDPNTEAFF

size: few
J: TRBJ2-3
D: .
V: TRBV9
DNA: TGTGCCAGCAGCGTATGGCAGGGAACCACAGATACGCAGTATTTT
CDR3: CASSVWQGTTDTQYF

size: many
J: TRBJ1-3
D: .
V: TRBV7-6
DNA: TGTGCCAGCAGCTTACACCGAGAAGGATCCGGAAACACCATATATTTT
CDR3: CASSLHREGSGNTIYF

size: medium-sized
J: TRBJ2-2
D: .
V: TRBV5-1
DNA: TGCGCCAGCAGCTTGGAGGGTCGGAACACCGGGGAGCTGTTTTTT
CDR3: CASSLEGRNTGELFF

size: many
J: TRBJ2-5
D: TRBD2
V: TRBV7-8
DNA: TGTGCCAGCAGAATTGGCCTCGGGGGGATAGAGACCCAGTACTTC
CDR3: CASRIGLGGIETQYF

size: many
J: TRBJ1-6
D: .
V: TRBV7-9
DNA: TGTGCCAGCAGCCCCGGATCTCATAATTCACCCCTCCACTTT
CDR3: CASSPGSHNSPLHF

size: .
J: TRBJ2-2
D: .
V: TRBV7-9
DNA: TGTGCCAGCAGCCCCGTGTCCCTCACGAACACCGGGGAGCTGTTTTTT
CDR3: CASSPVSLTNTGELFF

size: .
J: TRBJ2-5
D: .
V: TRBV7-6
DNA: TGTGCCAGCAGCCTCACACGGACAGCCGGGGCCGAGACCCAGTACTTC
CDR3: CASSLTRTAGAETQYF

size: .
J: TRBJ2-2
D: .
V: TRBV6-5
DNA: TGTGCCAGCACCTTTGCCGGGGAGCTGTTTTTT
CDR3: CASTFAGELFF

size: .
J: TRBJ1-5
D: .
V: TRBV30
DNA: TGTGCCTGGAGTGACTTCCCCAATCAGCCCCAGCATTTT
CDR3: CAWSDFPNQPQHF

size: many
J: TRBJ2-1
D: TRBD2
V: TRBV5-4
DNA: TGTGCCAGCAGCTTGGGGACTAGCGGTGAGCAGTTCTTC
CDR3: CASSLGTSGEQFF

size: many
J: TRBJ1-1
D: .
V: TRBV6-2/TRBV6-3
DNA: TGTGCCAGCAGTGACCTGGGACACGGCCTTGCTGAAGCTTTCTTT
CDR3: CASSDLGHGLAEAFF

size: many
J: TRBJ1-2
D: .
V: TRBV12-3/TRBV12-4
DNA: TGTGCCAGCAGTTTAATGGCAGGGGTTTATGGCTACACCTTC
CDR3: CASSLMAGVYGYTF

size: few
J: TRBJ1-5
D: .
V: TRBV4-1
DNA: TGCGCCAGCAGCATAGAACTCCGTCAGCCCCAGCATTTT
CDR3: CASSIELRQPQHF

size: many
J: TRBJ2-3
D: .
V: TRBV10-3
DNA: TGTGCCATCAGTGTGACAGATACGCAGTATTTT
CDR3: CAISVTDTQYF

size: many
J: TRBJ2-7
D: .
V: TRBV6-5
DNA: TGTGCCAGCAGTGGCCGTAGCGGAGAGCAGTACTTC
CDR3: CASSGRSGEQYF

size: few
J: TRBJ2-5
D: .
V: TRBV2
DNA: TGTGCCAGCGGGGGCCTCCAAGAGACCCAGTACTTC
CDR3: CASGGLQETQYF

size: many
J: TRBJ2-2
D: .
V: TRBV6-1
DNA: TGTGCCATCCTCCTCTCCGGGGAGCTGTTTTTT
CDR3: CAILLSGELFF

size: .
J: TRBJ1-5
D: TRBD1
V: TRBV7-8
DNA: TGTGCCAGCAGCTTAGGGGGGACAGACAATCAGCCCCAGCATTTT
CDR3: CASSLGGTDNQPQHF

size: many
J: TRBJ1-6
D: TRBD1
V: TRBV18
DNA: TGTGCCAGCTCACCAACAGGGGGCAAGGATTCACCCCTCCACTTT
CDR3: CASSPTGGKDSPLHF

size: few
J: TRBJ2-5
D: .
V: TRBV5-5
DNA: TGTGCCAGCAGCCCCCTTAGCCGGGCGCCCTCCGTCGAGACCCAGTACTTC
CDR3: CASSPLSRAPSVETQYF

size: .
J: TRBJ2-1
D: .
V: TRBV29-1
DNA: TGCAGCGCTGGGGGAGGAGAGCAGTTCTTC
CDR3: CSAGGGEQFF

size: few
J: TRBJ1-5
D: .
V: TRBV19
DNA: TGTGCCAGTAGTAAGACAGGTGATGGGCCCCAGCATTTT
CDR3: CASSKTGDGPQHF

size: few
J: TRBJ2-7
D: TRBD2
V: TRBV7-2
DNA: TGTGCCAGCAGCTTAGGGGTGGTAGCGGGGGCCCAAGGTGAGCAGTACTTC
CDR3: CASSLGVVAGAQGEQYF

size: .
J: TRBJ2-1
D: TRBD2
V: TRBV3-1
DNA: TGTGCCAGCAGCCCAAGCGGGGGGGCCAACAATGAGCAGTTCTTC
CDR3: CASSPSGGANNEQFF

size: many
J: TRBJ2-5
D: .
V: TRBV2
DNA: TGTGCCAGCAGGCCCGATCTTGGGCCCGAGACCCAGTACTTC
CDR3: CASRPDLGPETQYF

size: many
J: TRBJ2-7
D: .
V: TRBV12-3/TRBV12-4
DNA: TGTGCCAGCAGGCCAAGACTAGTCTACGAGCAGTACTTC
CDR3: CASRPRLVYEQYF

size: once
J: TRBJ2-1
D: .
V: TRBV28
DNA: TGTGCCAGCAGCCCACAGGGTGTGCAGTTCTTC
CDR3: CASSPQGVQFF

size: many
J: TRBJ2-3
D: .
V: TRBV14
DNA: TGTGCCAGCAGCCAAATGACAGCTAGCACAGATACGCAGTATTTT
CDR3: CASSQMTASTDTQYF

size: few
J: TRBJ2-5
D: .
V: TRBV2
DNA: TGTGCCAGCAGTGAGGTCCGGTCCAAGACCCAGTACTTC
CDR3: CASSEVRSKTQYF

size: many
J: TRBJ1-2
D: .
V: TRBV4-1
DNA: TGCGCCAGCAGCCAAGATCAAGGGGCGGTCTATGGCTACACCTTC
CDR3: CASSQDQGAVYGYTF

size: few
J: TRBJ2-1
D: .
V: TRBV11-3
DNA: TGTGCCAGCAGCTTAGACCCGTCCTACAATGAGCAGTTCTTC
CDR3: CASSLDPSYNEQFF

size: many
J: TRBJ2-5
D: .
V: TRBV19
DNA: TGTGCCAGTAGCCTAGGGGGGGCCGGAGAGACCCAGTACTTC
CDR3: CASSLGGAGETQYF

size: few
J: TRBJ2-3
D: .
V: TRBV7-8
DNA: TGTGCCAGCAGCTTTGGAGGGACAGATACGCAGTATTTT
CDR3: CASSFGGTDTQYF

size: few
J: TRBJ2-5
D: .
V: TRBV18
DNA: TGTGCCAGCTCACCACAATTAGGCCAAGAGACCCAGTACTTC
CDR3: CASSPQLGQETQYF

size: many
J: TRBJ1-5
D: .
V: TRBV20-1
DNA: TGCAGTGCCAAGGGGGGAGTAAATAGCAATCAGCCCCAGCATTTT
CDR3: CSAKGGVNSNQPQHF

size: many
J: TRBJ1-2
D: TRBD1
V: TRBV6-5
DNA: TGTGCCAGCAGTCCCCGGGACAGAGCAGCTAACTATGGCTACACCTTC
CDR3: CASSPRDRAANYGYTF

size: many
J: TRBJ1-5
D: .
V: TRBV20-1
DNA: TGCAGTGCTGGGGGGGGCAATCAGCCCCAGCATTTT
CDR3: CSAGGGNQPQHF

size: many
J: TRBJ1-3
D: .
V: TRBV20-1
DNA: TGCAGTGCTAGAGAAGGCGGAAGCTCTGGAAACACCATATATTTT
CDR3: CSAREGGSSGNTIYF

size: few
J: TRBJ2-7
D: .
V: TRBV9
DNA: TGTGCCAGCAGCGTAGCCGCGGGTCCTACCTACGAGCAGTACTTC
CDR3: CASSVAAGPTYEQYF

size: few
J: TRBJ1-2
D: TRBD1
V: TRBV7-9
DNA: TGTGCCAGCAGTTCACCCGCCCGGACAGGGAGCGGCTACACCTTC
CDR3: CASSSPARTGSGYTF

size: few
J: TRBJ2-1
D: TRBD2
V: TRBV20-1
DNA: TGCAGTGCTGTCCCGGGACTAGCGGTTTATCGCAATGAGCAGTTCTTC
CDR3: CSAVPGLAVYRNEQFF

size: once
J: TRBJ2-7
D: TRBD1
V: TRBV11-1
DNA: TGTGCCAGCAGCCGGGACAGGGACTACGAGCAGTACTTC
CDR3: CASSRDRDYEQYF

size: few
J: TRBJ2-2
D: TRBD2
V: TRBV2
DNA: TGTGCCAGCAGCTACGGACTAGCGGGAGCCACCGGGGAGCTGTTTTTT
CDR3: CASSYGLAGATGELFF